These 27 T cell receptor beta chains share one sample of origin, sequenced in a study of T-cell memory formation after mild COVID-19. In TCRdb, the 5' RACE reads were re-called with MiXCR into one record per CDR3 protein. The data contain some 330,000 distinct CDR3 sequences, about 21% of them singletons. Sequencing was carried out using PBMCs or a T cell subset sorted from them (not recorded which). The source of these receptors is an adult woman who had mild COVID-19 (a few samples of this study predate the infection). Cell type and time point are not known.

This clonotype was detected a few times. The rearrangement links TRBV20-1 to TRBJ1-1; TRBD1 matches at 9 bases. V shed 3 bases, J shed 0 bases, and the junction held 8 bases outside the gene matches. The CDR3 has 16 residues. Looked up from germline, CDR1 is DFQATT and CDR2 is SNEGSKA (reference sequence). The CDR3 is CSAREIGTGMNTEAFF. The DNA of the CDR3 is TGCAGTGCTAGGGAGATCGGGACAGGGATGAACACTGAAGCTTTCTTT.

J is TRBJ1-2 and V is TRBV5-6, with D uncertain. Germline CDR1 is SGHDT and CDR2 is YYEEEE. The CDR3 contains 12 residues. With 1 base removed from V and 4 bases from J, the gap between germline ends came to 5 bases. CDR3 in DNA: TGTGCCAGCAGCTTGCAGACCTATGGCTACACCTTC. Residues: CASSLQTYGYTF. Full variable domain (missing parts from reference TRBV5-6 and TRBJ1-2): DAGVTQSPTHLIKTRGQQVTLRCSPKSGHDTVSWYQQALGQGPQFIFQYYEEEERQRGNFPDRFSGHQFPNYSSELNVNALLLGDSALYLCASSLQTYGYTFGSGTRLTVV.

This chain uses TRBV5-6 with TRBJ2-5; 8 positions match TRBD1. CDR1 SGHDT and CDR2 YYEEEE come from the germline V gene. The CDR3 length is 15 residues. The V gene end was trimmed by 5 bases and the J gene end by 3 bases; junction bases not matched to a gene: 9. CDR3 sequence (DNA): TGTGCCAGCAGGGATTGGACAGGGAGAAAAGAGACCCAGTACTTC. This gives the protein CASRDWTGRKETQYF.

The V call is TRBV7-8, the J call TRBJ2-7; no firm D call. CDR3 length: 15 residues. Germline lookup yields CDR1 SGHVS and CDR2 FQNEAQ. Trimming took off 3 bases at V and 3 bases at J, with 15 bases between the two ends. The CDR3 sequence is CASSLMKRLGYEQYF. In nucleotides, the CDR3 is TGTGCCAGCAGCTTGATGAAGAGGTTGGGCTACGAGCAGTACTTC.

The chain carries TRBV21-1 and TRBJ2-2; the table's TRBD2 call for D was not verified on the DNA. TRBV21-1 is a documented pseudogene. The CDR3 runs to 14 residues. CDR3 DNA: TGTGCCAGCAGCAAAGAGGAGGGGACCGGGGAGCTGTTTTTT. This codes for CASSKEEGTGELFF.

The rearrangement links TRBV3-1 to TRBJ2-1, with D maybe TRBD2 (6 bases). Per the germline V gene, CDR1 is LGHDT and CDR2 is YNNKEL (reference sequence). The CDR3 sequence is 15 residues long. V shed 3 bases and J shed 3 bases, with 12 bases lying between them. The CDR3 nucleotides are TGTGCCAGCAGCCAGGACTACGGAGGCTACAATGAGCAGTTCTTC. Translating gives CASSQDYGGYNEQFF.

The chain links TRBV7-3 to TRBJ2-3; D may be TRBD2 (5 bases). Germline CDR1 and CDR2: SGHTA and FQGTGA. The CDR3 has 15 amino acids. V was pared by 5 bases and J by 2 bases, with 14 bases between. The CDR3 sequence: CASSAVGSDTDTQYF. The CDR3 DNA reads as TGTGCCAGCAGCGCCGTCGGTAGCGACACAGATACGCAGTATTTT.

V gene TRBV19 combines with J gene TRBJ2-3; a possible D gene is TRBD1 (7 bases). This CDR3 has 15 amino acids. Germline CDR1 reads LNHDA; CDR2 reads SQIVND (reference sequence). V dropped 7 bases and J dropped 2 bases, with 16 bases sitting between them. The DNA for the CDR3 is TGTGCCAGTACCATAGGGGGCGGGACCACAGATACGCAGTATTTT. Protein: CASTIGGGTTDTQYF.

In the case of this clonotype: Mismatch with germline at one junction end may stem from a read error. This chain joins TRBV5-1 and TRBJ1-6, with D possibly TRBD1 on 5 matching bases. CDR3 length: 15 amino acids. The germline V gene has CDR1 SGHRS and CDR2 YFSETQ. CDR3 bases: TGCGCCAGCAGCATGGGGACCGCAAATAATACACCCCTCCACTTT. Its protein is CASSMGTANNTPLHF.

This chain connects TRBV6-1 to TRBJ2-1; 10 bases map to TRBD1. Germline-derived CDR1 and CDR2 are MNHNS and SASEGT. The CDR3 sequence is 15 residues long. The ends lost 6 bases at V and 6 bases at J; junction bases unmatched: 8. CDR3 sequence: CASRKGGTGVNEQFF. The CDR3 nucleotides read TGTGCCAGCAGAAAAGGCGGGACAGGGGTCAATGAGCAGTTCTTC.

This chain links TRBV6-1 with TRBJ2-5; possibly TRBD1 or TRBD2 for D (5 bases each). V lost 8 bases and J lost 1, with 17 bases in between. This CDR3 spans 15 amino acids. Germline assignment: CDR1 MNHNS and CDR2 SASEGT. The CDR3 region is CASSVTRGAQETQYF. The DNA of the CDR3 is TGTGCCAGCTCCGTCACTAGGGGTGCCCAAGAGACCCAGTACTTC.

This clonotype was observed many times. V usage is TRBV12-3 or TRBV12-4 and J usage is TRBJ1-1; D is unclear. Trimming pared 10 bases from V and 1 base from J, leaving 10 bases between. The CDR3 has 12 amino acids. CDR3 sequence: CAIEGRNTEAFF. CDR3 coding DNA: TGTGCCATTGAGGGCAGGAACACTGAAGCTTTCTTT.

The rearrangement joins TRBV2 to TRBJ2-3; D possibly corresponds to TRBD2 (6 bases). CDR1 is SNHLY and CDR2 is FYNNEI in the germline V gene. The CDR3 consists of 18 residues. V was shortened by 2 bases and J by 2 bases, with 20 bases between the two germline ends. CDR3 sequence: CASSEFSRGMWVTDTQYF. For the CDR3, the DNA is TGTGCCAGCAGTGAATTTAGTCGGGGGATGTGGGTCACAGATACGCAGTATTTT.

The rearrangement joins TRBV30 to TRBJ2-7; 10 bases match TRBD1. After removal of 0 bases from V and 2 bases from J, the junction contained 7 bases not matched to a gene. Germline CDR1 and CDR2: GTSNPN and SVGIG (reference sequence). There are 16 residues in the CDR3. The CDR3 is CAWSVPDRGYTYEQYF. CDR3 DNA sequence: TGTGCCTGGAGTGTACCGGACAGGGGGTATACCTACGAGCAGTACTTC.

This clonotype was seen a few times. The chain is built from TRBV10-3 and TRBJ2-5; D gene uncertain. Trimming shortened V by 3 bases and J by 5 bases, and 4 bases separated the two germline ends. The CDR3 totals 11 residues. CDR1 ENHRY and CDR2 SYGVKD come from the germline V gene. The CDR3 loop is CAISESETQYF. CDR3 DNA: TGTGCCATCAGTGAATCGGAGACCCAGTACTTC.

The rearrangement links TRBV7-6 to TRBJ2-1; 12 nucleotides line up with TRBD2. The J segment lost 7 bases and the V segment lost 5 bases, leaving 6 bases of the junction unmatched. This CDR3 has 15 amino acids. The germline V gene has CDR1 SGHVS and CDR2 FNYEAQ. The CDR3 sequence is CASSPSGTSGNEQFF. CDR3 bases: TGTGCCAGCAGCCCATCCGGGACTAGCGGGAATGAGCAGTTCTTC.

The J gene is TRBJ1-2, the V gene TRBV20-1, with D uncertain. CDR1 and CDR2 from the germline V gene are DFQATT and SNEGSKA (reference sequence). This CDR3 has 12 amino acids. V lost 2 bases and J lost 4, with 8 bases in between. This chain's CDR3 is CSARRQSYGYTF. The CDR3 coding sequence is TGCAGTGCTAGAAGGCAGAGCTATGGCTACACCTTC.

The CDR3 sequence is CASRTTRTGESGYTF. The DNA for the CDR3 is TGTGCCAGCAGGACTACTCGGACAGGGGAGAGTGGCTACACCTTC. The chain links TRBV2 to TRBJ1-2, with TRBD1 identical over 9 bases. CDR1 SNHLY and CDR2 FYNNEI come from the germline V gene. CDR3 length: 15 residues. With V trimmed by 6 bases and J by 7 bases, 12 bases remained unmatched.

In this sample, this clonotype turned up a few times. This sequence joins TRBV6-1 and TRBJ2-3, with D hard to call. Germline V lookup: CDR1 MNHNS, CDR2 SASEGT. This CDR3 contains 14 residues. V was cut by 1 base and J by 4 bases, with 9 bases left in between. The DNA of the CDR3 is TGTGCCAGCAGTGAAGTAGTAGTAGCAGATACGCAGTATTTT. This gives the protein CASSEVVVADTQYF.

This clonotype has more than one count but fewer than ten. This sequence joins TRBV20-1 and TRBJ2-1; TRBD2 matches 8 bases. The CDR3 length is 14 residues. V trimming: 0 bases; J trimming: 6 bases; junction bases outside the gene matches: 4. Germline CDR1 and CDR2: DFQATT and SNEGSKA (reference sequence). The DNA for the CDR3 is TGCAGTGCTAGAGAAGCGGGAGTTGGCAATGAGCAGTTCTTC. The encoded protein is CSAREAGVGNEQFF.

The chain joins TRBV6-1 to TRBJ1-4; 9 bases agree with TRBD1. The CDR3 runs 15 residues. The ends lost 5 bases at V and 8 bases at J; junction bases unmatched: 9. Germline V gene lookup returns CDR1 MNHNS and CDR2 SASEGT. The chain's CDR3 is CASSTRDRDGEKLFF. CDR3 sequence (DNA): TGTGCCAGCAGTACCAGGGACAGGGATGGCGAAAAACTGTTTTTT.

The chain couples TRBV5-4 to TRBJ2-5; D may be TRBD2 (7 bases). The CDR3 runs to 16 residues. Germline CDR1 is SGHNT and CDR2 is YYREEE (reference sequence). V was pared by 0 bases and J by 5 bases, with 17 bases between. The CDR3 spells CASSLASGGAGETQYF. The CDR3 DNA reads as TGTGCCAGCAGCTTGGCCAGTGGGGGGGCCGGGGAGACCCAGTACTTC.

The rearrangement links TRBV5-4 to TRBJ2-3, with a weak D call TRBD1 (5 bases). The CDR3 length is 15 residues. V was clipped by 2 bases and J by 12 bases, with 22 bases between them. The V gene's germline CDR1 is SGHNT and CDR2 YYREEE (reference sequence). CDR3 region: CASSLSQASGISQYF. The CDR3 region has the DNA TGTGCCAGCAGCTTATCTCAGGCCTCAGGGATCTCTCAGTATTTT. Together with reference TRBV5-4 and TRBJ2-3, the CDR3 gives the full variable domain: ETGVTQSPTHLIKTRGQQVTLRCSSQSGHNTVSWYQQALGQGPQFIFQYYREEENGRGNFPPRFSGLQFPNYSSELNVNALELDDSALYLCASSLSQASGISQYFGPGTRLTVL.

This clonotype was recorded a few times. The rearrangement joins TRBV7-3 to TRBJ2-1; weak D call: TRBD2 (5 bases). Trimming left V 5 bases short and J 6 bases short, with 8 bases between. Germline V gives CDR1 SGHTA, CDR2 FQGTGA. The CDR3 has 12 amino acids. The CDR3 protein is CASSVLGNEQFF. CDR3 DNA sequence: TGTGCCAGCAGCGTACTAGGCAATGAGCAGTTCTTC. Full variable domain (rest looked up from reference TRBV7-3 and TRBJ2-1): GAGVSQTPSNKVTEKGKYVELRCDPISGHTALYWYRQSLGQGPEFLIYFQGTGAADDSGLPNDRFFAVRPEGSVSTLKIQRTERGDSAVYLCASSVLGNEQFFGPGTRLTVL.

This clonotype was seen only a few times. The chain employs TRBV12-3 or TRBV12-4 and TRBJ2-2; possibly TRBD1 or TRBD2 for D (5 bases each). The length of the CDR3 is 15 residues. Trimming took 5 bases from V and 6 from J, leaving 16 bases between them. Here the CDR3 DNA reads TGTGCCAGCAGTACCCTGAATTCGGGGCCCGGGGAGCTGTTTTTT. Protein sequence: CASSTLNSGPGELFF.

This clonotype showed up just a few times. In nucleotides, the CDR3 is TGTGCCAGCAGTTACCAGGGAATTGAATATGGCTACACCTTC. Protein: CASSYQGIEYGYTF. The V and J genes are TRBV6-2 or TRBV6-3 and TRBJ1-2; tentatively, D is TRBD1 (5 bases). The germline gives CDR1 MNHEY, CDR2 SVGEGT. Trimming left V 2 bases short and J 5 bases short, with 12 bases between. The CDR3 consists of 14 residues.

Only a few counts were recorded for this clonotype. CDR3 protein: CASSLRGTSGTRNEQFF. CDR3 sequence (DNA): TGTGCCAGCAGCTTAAGGGGGACTAGCGGGACCAGGAATGAGCAGTTCTTC. The V gene is TRBV7-3, the J gene TRBJ2-1; 13 nucleotides match TRBD2. V was clipped by 1 base and J by 7 bases; unmatched bases: 7. This CDR3 is built from 17 residues. Per germline, CDR1 SGHTA and CDR2 FQGTGA.